Below, 30 T cell receptor beta chains from the same sample are listed, as sequenced in a study of radiation and T cells in renal cell carcinoma. The time point is: blood 2 weeks post-SBRT. Treatment specified: 15 Gy SBRT to primary tumor, nephrectomy 4 weeks later. Sequencing used immunoSEQ multiplex PCR; TCRdb keeps in-frame clones, though not all of them. In the table there are roughly 130,000 clones, 88% of which are singletons. This specimen was blood, taken from a patient whose treatment included radiotherapy and nephrectomy. These receptor sequences come from a woman in her sixties or seventies with renal cell carcinoma.

The rearrangement links TRBV25-1 to TRBJ2-3; 9 positions match TRBD2. The CDR3 spans 12 residues. Germline V gene lookup returns CDR1 MGHDK and CDR2 SYGVNS. The V gene end was trimmed by 6 bases and the J gene end by 9 bases; junction bases not matched to a gene: 4. The CDR3 DNA follows: TGTGCCAGCAGCGTGGCGGGGGGGACGCAGTATTTT. Amino acids: CASSVAGGTQYF.

The chain couples TRBV7-2 to TRBJ1-2; unclear D gene. This CDR3 region has 12 residues. Trimming stripped 1 base from V and 5 bases from J, with 5 bases between. Germline lookup yields CDR1 SGHTA and CDR2 FQGNSA. The CDR3 DNA sequence: TGTGCCAGCAGCTTAGGGGCGTATGGCTACACCTTC. Translation gives CASSLGAYGYTF.

V gene TRBV4-2 combines with J gene TRBJ1-3; D is undetermined. Trimming pared 1 base from V and 0 bases from J, leaving 10 bases between. This CDR3 has 16 amino acids. The germline gives CDR1 LGHNA, CDR2 YNFKEQ. The CDR3 sequence is CASSQAAGGSGNTIYF. The CDR3 DNA sequence: TGTGCCAGCAGCCAAGCGGCCGGCGGCTCTGGAAACACCATATATTTT.

The V and J genes are TRBV28 and TRBJ1-1; 7 nucleotides line up with TRBD1. The CDR3 has 14 amino acids. V shed 5 bases, J shed 0 bases, and the junction held 3 bases outside the gene matches. CDR1 is MDHEN and CDR2 is SYDVKM in the germline V gene. The chain's CDR3 is CASSPTGMNTEAFF. The CDR3 nucleotides read TGTGCCAGCAGTCCGACAGGGATGAACACTGAAGCTTTCTTT. Full variable domain (missing parts from reference TRBV28 and TRBJ1-1): DVKVTQSSRYLVKRTGEKVFLECVQDMDHENMFWYRQDPGLGLRLIYFSYDVKMKEKGDIPEGYSVSREKKERFSLILESASTNQTSMYLCASSPTGMNTEAFFGQGTRLTVV.

This chain joins TRBV5-4 and TRBJ2-2; tentative D call: TRBD2 (5 bases). Trimming shortened V by 4 bases and J by 5 bases, and 12 bases separated the two germline ends. In germline, CDR1 is SGHNT, CDR2 YYREEE (reference sequence). CDR3 length equals 14 residues. CDR3 loop: CASSNYPGTGELFF. The CDR3 bases are TGTGCCAGCAGCAATTATCCGGGGACCGGGGAGCTGTTTTTT. Looking up the rest from reference TRBV5-4 and TRBJ2-2 gives the full variable domain: ETGVTQSPTHLIKTRGQQVTLRCSSQSGHNTVSWYQQALGQGPQFIFQYYREEENGRGNFPPRFSGLQFPNYSSELNVNALELDDSALYLCASSNYPGTGELFFGEGSRLTVL.

V usage is TRBV28 and J usage is TRBJ1-4, with 7 positions matching TRBD1. The V gene's germline CDR1 is MDHEN and CDR2 SYDVKM. CDR3 length equals 15 residues. The J segment lost 8 bases and the V segment lost 5 bases, leaving 11 bases of the junction unmatched. CDR3 loop: CASSQNRGVGEKLFF. The CDR3 region has the DNA TGTGCCAGCAGTCAAAACAGGGGCGTTGGAGAAAAACTGTTTTTT.

The chain carries TRBV5-4 and TRBJ1-1, with 9 bases that match TRBD1. Germline loops: CDR1 SGHNT, CDR2 YYREEE (reference sequence). This CDR3 is built from 13 residues. V dropped 5 bases and J dropped 7; count of bases not matched to a gene: 6. DNA of the CDR3: TGTGCCAGCAGTAGGGACAGGGCGCATGAAGCTTTCTTT. Amino acids: CASSRDRAHEAFF.

This chain uses TRBV7-2 with TRBJ1-2; 11 bases fit TRBD1. This CDR3 has 15 residues. CDR1 and CDR2 from the germline V gene are SGHTA and FQGNSA. With V trimmed by 3 bases and J by 8 bases, 8 bases remained unmatched. The CDR3 here is CASSFLDRGRGGYTF. The CDR3 DNA reads as TGTGCCAGCAGCTTCTTGGACAGGGGGCGCGGAGGCTACACCTTC.

The J gene is TRBJ1-1, the V gene TRBV27, with a possible D match to TRBD1 (6 bases). V lost 0 bases, J lost 6 bases, and 11 bases lay in between. The CDR3 is made up of 14 amino acids. Germline V gene data show CDR1 as MNHEY and CDR2 as SMNVEV (reference sequence). For the CDR3, the DNA is TGTGCCAGCAGTTTATCCCAGGGGAGAGCTGAAGCTTTCTTT. Translating it yields CASSLSQGRAEAFF.

The rearrangement links TRBV28 to TRBJ1-5; D may be TRBD1 (6 bases). V was clipped by 4 bases and J by 7 bases, with 26 bases between them. Looked up from germline, CDR1 is MDHEN and CDR2 is SYDVKM. CDR3 length: 18 amino acids. The CDR3 reads CASSSSVLGTPGNQPQHF. The CDR3 nucleotides read TGTGCCAGCAGTTCCTCAGTCCTCGGGACACCTGGGAACCAGCCCCAGCATTTT.

The chain employs TRBV7-9 and TRBJ1-2; perhaps TRBD1 as D (6 bases). The CDR3 has 14 amino acids. The ends were cut back, 5 bases at V and 4 bases at J, with 14 bases in the middle. Germline V gene data show CDR1 as SEHNR and CDR2 as FQNEAQ (reference sequence). The CDR3 here is CASSPAGHSYGYTF. In DNA form, the CDR3 reads TGTGCCAGCAGCCCTGCGGGACACAGCTATGGCTACACCTTC.

The chain recombines TRBV5-6 with TRBJ2-2; D not certain. Germline-derived CDR1 and CDR2 are SGHDT and YYEEEE. The CDR3 sequence is 13 residues long. V was trimmed by 1 base and J by 6 bases, leaving 7 bases between them. The CDR3 coding sequence is TGTGCCAGCAGCTTGTGGGGTCCCGGGGAGCTGTTTTTT. It encodes CASSLWGPGELFF.

The gene calls are TRBV6-1 and TRBJ2-7; D is uncertain. The ends were cut back, 0 bases at V and 3 bases at J, with 0 bases in the middle. The germline CDR1 and CDR2 sequences are MNHNS and SASEGT. This CDR3 region has 11 residues. The chain's CDR3 is CASSEAYEQYF. CDR3 nucleotide sequence: TGTGCCAGCAGTGAAGCCTACGAGCAGTACTTC.

This chain links TRBV7-9 with TRBJ2-5; D might be TRBD2 (5 bases). CDR3 length: 14 amino acids. V gave up 6 bases and J gave up 0 bases, with 11 bases separating them. The germline CDR1 and CDR2 sequences are SEHNR and FQNEAQ (reference sequence). The CDR3 protein is CASSPGFYQETQYF. The CDR3 DNA reads TGTGCCAGCAGTCCGGGATTTTACCAAGAGACCCAGTACTTC.

CDR3 amino acids: CAWSLHGNTGELFF. CDR3 DNA sequence: TGTGCCTGGAGTCTCCACGGGAACACCGGGGAGCTGTTTTTT. The V gene is TRBV30, the J gene TRBJ2-2, with D uncertain. CDR1 and CDR2 from the germline V gene are GTSNPN and SVGIG (reference sequence). Trimming cost V 2 bases and J 1 base, with 8 bases left between them. CDR3 length: 14 residues.

V gene TRBV5-5 combines with J gene TRBJ2-7; perhaps TRBD2 as D (5 bases). Germline CDR1 reads SGHKS; CDR2 reads YYEKEE (reference sequence). The CDR3 is 15 amino acids. V was cut by 0 bases and J by 5 bases, with 15 bases left in between. DNA of the CDR3: TGTGCCAGCAGCTTGGCCTCTAGGTCGGGGAACGAGCAGTACTTC. Its translation is CASSLASRSGNEQYF.

The chain couples TRBV7-2 to TRBJ1-6; D call uncertain. There are 16 residues in the CDR3. Trimming took 5 bases from V and 4 from J, leaving 15 bases between them. CDR1 is SGHTA and CDR2 is FQGNSA in the germline V gene. In DNA, the CDR3 is TGTGCCAGCAGCCCCCCCCGGGGAGGGTATAATTCACCCCTCCACTTT. Amino acid sequence: CASSPPRGGYNSPLHF.

The chain combines TRBV7-2 with TRBJ2-1; D is possibly TRBD2 (6 bases). This CDR3 is 15 amino acids long. The germline CDR1 and CDR2 sequences are SGHTA and FQGNSA. Trimming pared 4 bases from V and 0 bases from J, leaving 10 bases between. The CDR3 loop is CASSSDYPSYNEQFF. The DNA of the CDR3 is TGTGCCAGCAGCTCGGACTATCCCTCCTACAATGAGCAGTTCTTC.

The chain uses TRBV19 and TRBJ2-7; 10 bases line up with TRBD1. CDR1 and CDR2 (germline): LNHDA, SQIVND (reference sequence). The V and J ends lost 7 bases and 7 bases, in that order; junction bases with no gene match: 7. CDR3 length equals 13 residues. CDR3 in amino acids: CASKGWTGGEQYF. CDR3 nucleotides: TGTGCCAGTAAAGGATGGACAGGGGGAGAGCAGTACTTC. The full variable domain, completed using reference TRBV19 and TRBJ2-7, is DGGITQSPKYLFRKEGQNVTLSCEQNLNHDAMYWYRQDPGQGLRLIYYSQIVNDFQKGDIAEGYSVSREKKESFPLTVTSAQKNPTAFYLCASKGWTGGEQYFGPGTRLTVT.

In this sample, this clone turned up a few times. The chain recombines TRBV2 with TRBJ1-5; D is unclear. This CDR3 region has 13 residues. Per germline, CDR1 SNHLY and CDR2 FYNNEI. Deletions cut 7 bases from V and 4 bases from J, with 11 bases between. The DNA for the CDR3 is TGTGCCAGCAAGGGAGACACTAATCAGCCCCAGCATTTT. Protein: CASKGDTNQPQHF. Full variable domain (outside the CDR3, taken from reference TRBV2 and TRBJ1-5): EPEVTQTPSHQVTQMGQEVILRCVPISNHLYFYWYRQILGQKVEFLVSFYNNEISEKSEIFDDQFSVERPDGSNFTLKIRSTKLEDSAMYFCASKGDTNQPQHFGDGTRLSIL.

This clone occurred once. This sequence joins TRBV6-6 and TRBJ1-2; 8 nucleotides align to TRBD1. The CDR3 is 15 amino acids. The V gene's germline CDR1 is MNHNY and CDR2 SVGAGI (reference sequence). Trimming removed 7 bases from V and 4 bases from J; junction bases left unmatched: 11. The CDR3 DNA reads TGTGCCAGCACTAGGGGGACAGGCGTTGGCTATGGCTACACCTTC. It yields the protein CASTRGTGVGYGYTF.

This clone is a singleton in its sample. The V gene is TRBV28, the J gene TRBJ1-2; D is uncertain. This CDR3 comprises 13 residues. Germline loops: CDR1 MDHEN, CDR2 SYDVKM. With 2 bases removed from V and 8 bases from J, the gap between germline ends came to 12 bases. CDR3 loop: CASSLPGMVGYTF. The CDR3 DNA reads TGTGCCAGCAGTTTACCGGGGATGGTCGGCTACACCTTC.

V usage is TRBV29-1 and J usage is TRBJ2-7; 7 bases match TRBD2. Germline V gene data show CDR1 as SQVTM and CDR2 as ANQGSEA. The CDR3 is made up of 12 amino acids. With V trimmed by 6 bases and J by 2 bases, 4 bases remained unmatched. The CDR3 bases are TGCAGCGTGGGGGAGGGGACCTACGAGCAGTACTTC. This encodes CSVGEGTYEQYF.

This clone appeared once. The CDR3, as DNA: TGTGCCAGCAGCCAAGATGGGACAGGGAGCTCCTACAATGAGCAGTTCTTC. This translates into CASSQDGTGSSYNEQFF. The chain uses TRBV4-2 and TRBJ2-1; 9 bases are a match to TRBD1. CDR3 length: 17 residues. V lost 0 bases to trimming and J lost 0 bases; unmatched junction nucleotides: 3. Germline V gives CDR1 LGHNA, CDR2 YNFKEQ.

This sequence joins TRBV12-2 and TRBJ1-3; TRBD1 was called by the table and not checked on the DNA. TRBV12-2 is marked as a pseudogene. This CDR3 has 16 amino acids. CDR3 DNA sequence: TGTGCAAGTCGCCACGCCCGGGACAATCCTGGAAACACCATATATTTT. It translates to CASRHARDNPGNTIYF.

The V and J genes are TRBV7-8 and TRBJ1-2, with 12 bases that match TRBD1. The CDR3 is 13 amino acids. Per germline, CDR1 SGHVS and CDR2 FQNEAQ. The trim removed 3 bases at V and 10 bases at J, leaving 3 bases unmatched. CDR3 nucleotides: TGTGCCAGCAGCTTCGGGACAGGGGGCGACTACACCTTC. This codes for CASSFGTGGDYTF.

DNA for the CDR3: TGTGCCAGCAGTCCAAGTAGGACAGGCTGGGAGGGCTACACCTTC. It translates to CASSPSRTGWEGYTF. This chain joins TRBV7-2 and TRBJ1-2; 7 bases match TRBD1. V shed 6 bases, J shed 8 bases, and the junction held 15 bases outside the gene matches. From germline, CDR1 is SGHTA and CDR2 FQGNSA. The CDR3 consists of 15 residues.

J is TRBJ1-5 and V is TRBV19; D may be TRBD1 (6 bases). With 8 bases removed from V and 5 bases from J, the gap between germline ends came to 16 bases. The CDR3 has 14 amino acids. CDR1 and CDR2 (germline): LNHDA, SQIVND (reference sequence). CDR3: CASCQGSGYQPQHF. The CDR3 coding sequence is TGTGCCAGTTGCCAGGGGTCGGGGTATCAGCCCCAGCATTTT.

The gene calls are TRBV6-1 and TRBJ1-2, with 7 bases identical to TRBD1. The V gene's germline CDR1 is MNHNS and CDR2 SASEGT. The CDR3 has 13 residues. The trim removed 6 bases at V and 7 bases at J, leaving 8 bases unmatched. Written as DNA, the CDR3 is TGTGCCAGCAGCGAGACAGGGAGGGGTGGCTACACCTTC. Translating gives CASSETGRGGYTF.

This chain joins TRBV7-3 and TRBJ1-1; D might be TRBD1 (6 bases). Germline V gives CDR1 SGHTA, CDR2 FQGTGA. Trimming took off 1 base at V and 5 bases at J, with 17 bases between the two ends. The CDR3 is made up of 16 amino acids. CDR3 protein: CASSLRGRGRGTEAFF. Here the CDR3 DNA reads TGTGCCAGCAGCTTAAGGGGCAGGGGTAGGGGTACTGAAGCTTTCTTT.